This TCR beta chain was recorded in a study of blood T cell repertoires in COVID-19. Study-level background: Material from acute and convalescent COVID-19 was sourced from the United States, Italy and Spain.

Clones were read by immunoSEQ multiplex PCR, and TCRdb kept only the in-frame ones, dropping some. The sample contains about 400,000 clones, roughly 88% of which appear only once. In terms of age and location, participants ranged from roughly 18 to 95 years and lived in about 25 US areas. Each participant's cohort was designated according to participant-reported clinical history. The ends lost 6 bases at V and 2 bases at J; junction bases unmatched: 7. This CDR3 is built from 15 residues. Germline assignment: CDR1 ENHRY and CDR2 SYGVKD. This rearrangement joins TRBV10-3 to TRBJ1-5; 7 positions agree with TRBD1. The clonotype was recovered from a woman aged 35 to 49 with acute COVID-19. Specimen: PBMCs or T cells enriched from blood (not recorded which). In DNA, the CDR3 is TGTGCCATCAGCAACGACAGGGACGGCAATCAGCCCCAGCATTTT. Encoded protein: CAISNDRDGNQPQHF.